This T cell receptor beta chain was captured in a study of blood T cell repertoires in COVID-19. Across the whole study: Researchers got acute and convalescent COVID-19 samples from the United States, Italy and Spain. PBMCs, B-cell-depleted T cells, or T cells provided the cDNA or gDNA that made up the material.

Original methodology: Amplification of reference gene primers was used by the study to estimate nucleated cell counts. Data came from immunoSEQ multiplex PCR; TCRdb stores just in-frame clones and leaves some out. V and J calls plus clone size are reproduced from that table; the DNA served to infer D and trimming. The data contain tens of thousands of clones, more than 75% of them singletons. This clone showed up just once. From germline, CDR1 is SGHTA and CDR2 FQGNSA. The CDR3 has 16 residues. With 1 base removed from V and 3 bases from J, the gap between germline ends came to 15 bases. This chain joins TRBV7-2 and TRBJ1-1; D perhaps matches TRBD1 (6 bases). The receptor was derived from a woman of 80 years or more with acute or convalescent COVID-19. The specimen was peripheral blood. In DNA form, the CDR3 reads TGTGCCAGCAGCTTAGTACTGGGGGCCATTTACACTGAAGCTTTCTTT. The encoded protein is CASSLVLGAIYTEAFF.